These T cell receptor beta chains were read from a single sample in a study of cytomegalovirus exposure and HLA in healthy donors. The repertoire was sequenced with immunoSEQ multiplex PCR; TCRdb's copy has only in-frame clones and lacks some. The sample includes 270,000 or so clones, roughly 88% of them seen just once. The sample taken for sequencing was PBMCs. These receptors all stem from a man aged 35 to 55 in good health and CMV-seropositive. Both conserved end residues are trimmed from each CDR3.

v_call	cdr3_aa
TRBV9	ASSVGGGPGELF
TRBV5-1	ASSLTGTGDPRGTQY
TRBV28	ASSPRTGAYEQY
TRBV7-9	ASTQGISGANVLT
TRBV27	ASSLGADPYGHT
TRBV10-1	ASSERGDLAKNIQY
TRBV14	ASSPLLARGGETQY
TRBV19	ASSSPRTRVDEQF
TRBV28	ASSSGWRSYNEQF
TRBV19	ASSPSADTQY
TRBV18	ASSSGGSGDYEQY
TRBV6-6	ASRKRETQY
TRBV10-3	AISASPSTEAF
TRBV27	ASSLRLTLGETQY
TRBV11-3	ASSFPGDGTGELF
TRBV7-9	ASSLEAGWDYGYT
TRBV9	ASSVGSGRNDEQY
TRBV7-2	ASSPRTRKDGTQY